These T cell receptor beta chains were read from a single sample in a study of vaccination effects on CD4 cells after COVID-19. These receptors' targets are unknown. This table comes from immunoSEQ multiplex PCR, and its TCRdb copy is limited to in-frame clones, with some not included. Among 57,000 or so clones listed, under 85% were seen once. Source: CD4+ T cells from PBMCs cultured without peptide, taken after COVID-19 vaccination. The receptors were sampled from a human donor who received a COVID-19 vaccine. Both conserved end residues are part of each CDR3. D genes are given only for firm matches. Clone size is stated in some rows and not others, as once, few, many or a class when expanded.

CDR3 protein,CDR3 DNA,D gene,J gene,clone size,V gene
CASSPRGQGDSSEKLFF,TGTGCCAGCTCACCAAGAGGACAGGGGGACAGTAGTGAAAAACTGTTTTTT,TRBD1,TRBJ1-4,NA,TRBV18
CASSLYSGKGDTEAFF,TGTGCCAGCAGCTTATATAGTGGTAAGGGCGACACTGAAGCTTTCTTT,NA,TRBJ1-1,few,TRBV11-2
CASSPRGYGYTF,TGTGCCAGCAGTCCACGGGGCTATGGCTACACCTTC,NA,TRBJ1-2,NA,TRBV27
CASRKTSGPTDTQYF,TGTGCCAGCAGGAAGACTAGCGGTCCCACAGATACGCAGTATTTT,TRBD2,TRBJ2-3,few,TRBV3-1/TRBV3-2
CASSDGGRARVNEQFF,TGTGCCAGCAGTGACGGCGGGAGGGCCCGCGTCAATGAGCAGTTCTTC,TRBD2,TRBJ2-1,NA,TRBV6-1
CASSSHRNTEAFF,TGTGCCAGCAGCTCCCACAGAAACACTGAAGCTTTCTTT,NA,TRBJ1-1,NA,TRBV7-2
CASSRENQPQHF,TGTGCCAGCAGTAGAGAAAATCAGCCCCAGCATTTT,NA,TRBJ1-5,NA,TRBV2
CASSPAGQVYNEQFF,TGCGCCAGCAGCCCGGCGGGACAGGTCTACAATGAGCAGTTCTTC,TRBD1,TRBJ2-1,NA,TRBV5-1
CASSPTLPDYGYTF,TGTGCCAGCAGCCCCACACTCCCTGACTATGGCTACACCTTC,NA,TRBJ1-2,NA,TRBV5-4
CAVGLAGTDTQYF,TGTGCCGTAGGACTAGCGGGCACAGATACGCAGTATTTT,TRBD2,TRBJ2-3,NA,TRBV24-1
CASSYGGRDNSPLHF,TGTGCCAGCAGTTACGGGGGTAGGGATAATTCACCCCTCCACTTT,NA,TRBJ1-6,few,TRBV28
CASSYPGLAGAGEQYF,TGTGCCAGCAGCTACCCGGGACTAGCGGGAGCGGGCGAGCAGTACTTC,TRBD2,TRBJ2-7,NA,TRBV7-9
CASLGLAGGWEQYF,TGTGCCAGCCTCGGACTAGCGGGAGGGTGGGAGCAGTACTTC,TRBD2,TRBJ2-7,once,TRBV28
CASSRDRGTFNYGYTF,TGTGCCAGCAGTCGGGACAGGGGAACTTTTAACTATGGCTACACCTTC,TRBD1,TRBJ1-2,NA,TRBV28
CASSLTGGAKLFF,TGTGCCAGCAGTTTGACAGGGGGCGCGAAACTGTTTTTT,TRBD1,TRBJ1-4,NA,TRBV28
CASSSLLSTGLVRDGYTF,TGTGCCAGCAGCTCCCTACTCTCCACAGGTCTAGTAAGAGATGGCTACACCTTC,NA,TRBJ1-2,NA,TRBV5-6
CASSLVGARTDTQYF,TGCGCCAGCAGCTTGGTTGGGGCCCGCACAGATACGCAGTATTTT,NA,TRBJ2-3,NA,TRBV5-1
CASRPTGTLAYEQYF,TGTGCCAGCAGGCCTACCGGGACACTAGCCTACGAGCAGTACTTC,NA,TRBJ2-7,NA,TRBV6-5
CASSLDLSYEQYF,TGTGCCAGCAGTTTGGACTTATCCTACGAGCAGTACTTC,NA,TRBJ2-7,NA,TRBV21-1
CASSLQGQGNTGELFF,TGTGCCAGCTCACTTCAAGGACAGGGAAACACCGGGGAGCTGTTTTTT,TRBD1,TRBJ2-2,NA,TRBV18
CASSSISRDNYGYTF,TGTGCCAGTAGTTCCATAAGTCGGGACAACTATGGCTACACCTTC,NA,TRBJ1-2,NA,TRBV19
CASSYRRGRSNQPQHF,TGTGCCAGCAGTTATCGAAGGGGACGGAGCAATCAGCCCCAGCATTTT,NA,TRBJ1-5,NA,TRBV6-2/TRBV6-3
CASSDPLAGSHNEQFF,TGTGCCAGCAGCGATCCCCTAGCGGGGTCGCACAATGAGCAGTTCTTC,TRBD2,TRBJ2-1,NA,TRBV9
CSASSPDRPKTQYF,TGCAGTGCTAGTTCCCCGGACAGGCCGAAGACCCAGTACTTC,TRBD1,TRBJ2-5,NA,TRBV20-1
CASNHPRDRYATGEAFF,TGTGCCAGCAACCACCCCCGGGACAGGTATGCGACAGGTGAAGCTTTCTTT,TRBD1,TRBJ1-1,NA,TRBV2
CARSLATTGSYRETQYF,TGTGCCAGAAGCTTGGCTACCACAGGGTCCTACAGAGAGACCCAGTACTTC,NA,TRBJ2-5,NA,TRBV5-3
CASSLVGQGIQPQHF,TGTGCCAGCAGCTTAGTGGGACAGGGGATTCAGCCCCAGCATTTT,TRBD1,TRBJ1-5,NA,TRBV7-8
CASSGGQGNQPQHF,TGTGCCAGTAGTGGGGGACAGGGGAATCAGCCCCAGCATTTT,TRBD1,TRBJ1-5,few,TRBV19